This entry concerns a single TCR beta chain. Assay used: immunoSEQ multiplex PCR; TCRdb lists only in-frame clones, some missing. The sample has about 16,000 clones; roughly 82% are singletons. The CDR3 is 12 residues long. Germline-derived CDR1 and CDR2 are LNHNV and YYDKDF (reference sequence). Trimming removed 0 bases at V and 7 bases at J, with 7 bases between. These data belong to a study of somatic mutations in cytotoxic T cells in rheumatoid arthritis. The TCR sequence derives from a woman aged 50 to 60 with rheumatoid arthritis. The chain uses TRBV15 and TRBJ2-7; D remains unclear. Sequenced material: CD8+ T cells sorted from blood. CDR3 sequence (DNA): TGTGCCACCAGCAGAGATAAGACAGAGCAGTACTTC. Residues: CATSRDKTEQYF.